The next 8 T cell receptor beta chains were all read from a single sample in a study of graft-versus-host responses after intestinal transplantation. Using immunoSEQ multiplex PCR, the repertoire was profiled, and TCRdb retains in-frame clones only, with some absent. The sample has about 21,000 clones; approximately 33% are singletons. The authors seeded about 200,000 CFSE-labeled responder cells together with about 200,000 irradiated stimulator cells tagged with violet dye. Here the sequenced sample was alloreactive CD8+ T cells from a mixed lymphocyte reaction culture, taken before intestinal transplant. The subset here: CFSE-low proliferating T cells sorted from roughly 6-day pre-transplant mixed lymphocyte reaction (GvH or HvG direction). All receptors derive from a human patient who received an intestinal transplant.

The chain has TRBV5-1 and TRBJ2-2; 11 nucleotides agree with TRBD2. The V segment lost 1 base and the J segment 9 bases; nucleotides outside the gene matches: 17. The germline CDR1 and CDR2 sequences are SGHRS and YFSETQ. This CDR3 spans 19 amino acids. In DNA, the CDR3 is TGCGCCAGCAGCTTGCGGGACAGGGAACTAGCGGGGGTGACCAGGGAGCTGTTTTTT. It specifies CASSLRDRELAGVTRELFF.

The table lists this clone with a few counts. The chain joins TRBV5-4 to TRBJ1-2; D unclear. CDR3 length equals 13 residues. The V end lost 0 bases, the J end lost 0 bases, and 3 bases lay between the germline ends. The germline CDR1 and CDR2 sequences are SGHNT and YYREEE (reference sequence). CDR3 protein: CASSLGSNYGYTF. CDR3 DNA sequence: TGTGCCAGCAGCTTGGGATCTAACTATGGCTACACCTTC.

Within the sample, this clone is medium-sized (0.01 to 0.1%). The rearrangement uses TRBV7-9 and TRBJ1-1; 7 positions match TRBD1. Germline CDR1 is SEHNR and CDR2 is FQNEAQ (reference sequence). Unmatched junction bases numbered 12, after V lost 4 bases and J lost 1 base. CDR3 length equals 17 residues. In DNA, the CDR3 is TGTGCCAGCAGCTCCTACGGTCATCACAGGGGGAACACTGAAGCTTTCTTT. Protein product: CASSSYGHHRGNTEAFF.

The V call is TRBV19, the J call TRBJ1-2, with 10 bases identical to TRBD1. The junction had 3 bases not matched to a gene; V was cut back by 3 bases and J by 8 bases. This CDR3 has 13 amino acids. Germline V gene sequence: CDR1 LNHDA, CDR2 SQIVND (reference sequence). Here the CDR3 DNA reads TGTGCCAGTAGTATTGGACAGGGGGACGGCTACACCTTC. Translated, it gives CASSIGQGDGYTF.

The chain links TRBV29-1 to TRBJ2-7, with D unclear. Germline CDR1 and CDR2: SQVTM and ANQGSEA. V dropped 3 bases and J dropped 6 bases, with 9 bases sitting between them. The CDR3 sequence is 11 residues long. This CDR3 reads CSVDIGPEQYF. CDR3 nucleotides: TGCAGCGTTGACATCGGGCCCGAGCAGTACTTC.

A few counts support this clone. One end of the junction varies from germline; a read error may be responsible. V gene TRBV29-1 combines with J gene TRBJ2-5; 9 bases map to TRBD2. The germline V gene encodes CDR1 SQVTM and CDR2 ANQGSEA. This CDR3 has 15 residues. The CDR3 DNA reads TGCAGCATTGACCTTCGCGGGGGGGGCCAAGAGACCCAGTACTTC. It is translated as CSIDLRGGGQETQYF.

This clone was seen only a few times. This same CDR3 is encoded by further DNA sequences in the sample. CDR3 DNA sequence: TGTGCCAGCAGTTACTCGATCGGTTACGAGCAGTACTTC. Its protein product is CASSYSIGYEQYF. V usage is TRBV6-5 and J usage is TRBJ2-7; D call uncertain. Germline CDR1 reads MNHEY; CDR2 reads SVGAGI. The CDR3 totals 13 residues. V dropped 0 bases and J dropped 4 bases, with 7 bases sitting between them.

The chain has TRBV30 and TRBJ1-6; the match to TRBD1 covers 8 bases. This CDR3 region has 11 residues. V was clipped by 8 bases and J by 10 bases; unmatched bases: 4. Germline V gene data show CDR1 as GTSNPN and CDR2 as SVGIG (reference sequence). This CDR3 reads CATGQGSPLHF. In DNA, the CDR3 is TGTGCCACCGGACAGGGCTCACCCCTCCACTTT.